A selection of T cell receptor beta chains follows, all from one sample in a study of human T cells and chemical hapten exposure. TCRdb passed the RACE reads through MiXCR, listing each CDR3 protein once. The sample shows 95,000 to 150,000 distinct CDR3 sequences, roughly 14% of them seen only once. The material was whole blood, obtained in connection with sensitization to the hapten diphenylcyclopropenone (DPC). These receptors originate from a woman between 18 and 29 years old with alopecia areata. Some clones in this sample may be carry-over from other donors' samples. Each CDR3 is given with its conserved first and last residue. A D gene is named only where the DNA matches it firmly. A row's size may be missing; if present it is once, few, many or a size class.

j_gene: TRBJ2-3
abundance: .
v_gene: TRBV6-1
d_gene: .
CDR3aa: CASIVGKTSTDTQYF
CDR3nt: TGTGCCAGCATCGTAGGGAAGACTAGCACAGATACGCAGTATTTT

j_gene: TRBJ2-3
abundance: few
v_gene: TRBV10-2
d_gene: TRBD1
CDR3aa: CASNRDRGPDTQYF
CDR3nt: TGCGCCAGCAATAGGGACAGGGGCCCAGATACGCAGTATTTT

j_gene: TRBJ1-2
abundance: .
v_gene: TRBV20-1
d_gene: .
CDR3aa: CSAREEILGYTF
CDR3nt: TGCAGTGCTAGAGAGGAGATCCTAGGCTACACCTTC

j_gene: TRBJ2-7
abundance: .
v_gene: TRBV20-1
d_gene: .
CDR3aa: CSARSGVLGYEQYF
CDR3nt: TGCAGTGCTAGGAGCGGAGTACTCGGCTACGAGCAGTACTTC

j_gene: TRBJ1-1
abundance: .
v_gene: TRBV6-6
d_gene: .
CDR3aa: CASSYSNAPRTEAFF
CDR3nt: TGTGCCAGCAGTTACTCGAACGCCCCAAGAACTGAAGCTTTCTTT

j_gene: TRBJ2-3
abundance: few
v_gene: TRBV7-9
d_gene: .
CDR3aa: CASTNRDPTDTQYF
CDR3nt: TGTGCCAGCACCAACAGGGACCCCACAGATACGCAGTATTTT

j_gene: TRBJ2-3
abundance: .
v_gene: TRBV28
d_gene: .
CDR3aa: CASLEGDTQYF
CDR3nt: TGTGCCAGTCTAGAGGGAGATACGCAGTATTTT

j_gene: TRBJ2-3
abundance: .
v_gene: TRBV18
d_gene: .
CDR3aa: CASSPVNTDTQYF
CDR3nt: TGTGCCAGCTCACCGGTAAACACAGATACGCAGTATTTT

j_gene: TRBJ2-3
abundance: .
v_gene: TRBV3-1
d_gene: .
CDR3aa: CASSQQGSKTDTQYF
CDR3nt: TGTGCCAGCAGCCAACAGGGCTCTAAAACAGATACGCAGTATTTT

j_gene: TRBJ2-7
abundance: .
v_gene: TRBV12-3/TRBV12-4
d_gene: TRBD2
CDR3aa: CASSAGTSGAGSYEQYF
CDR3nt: TGTGCCAGCAGTGCCGGGACTAGCGGGGCTGGATCCTACGAGCAGTACTTC

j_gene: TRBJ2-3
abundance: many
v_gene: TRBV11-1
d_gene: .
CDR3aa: CASSQPVTDTQYF
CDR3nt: TGTGCCAGCAGCCAACCCGTTACAGATACGCAGTATTTT

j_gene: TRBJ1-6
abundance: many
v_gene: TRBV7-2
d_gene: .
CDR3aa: CASSPSGARNSPLHF
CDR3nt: TGTGCCAGCAGCCCCAGCGGAGCGCGTAATTCACCCCTCCACTTT